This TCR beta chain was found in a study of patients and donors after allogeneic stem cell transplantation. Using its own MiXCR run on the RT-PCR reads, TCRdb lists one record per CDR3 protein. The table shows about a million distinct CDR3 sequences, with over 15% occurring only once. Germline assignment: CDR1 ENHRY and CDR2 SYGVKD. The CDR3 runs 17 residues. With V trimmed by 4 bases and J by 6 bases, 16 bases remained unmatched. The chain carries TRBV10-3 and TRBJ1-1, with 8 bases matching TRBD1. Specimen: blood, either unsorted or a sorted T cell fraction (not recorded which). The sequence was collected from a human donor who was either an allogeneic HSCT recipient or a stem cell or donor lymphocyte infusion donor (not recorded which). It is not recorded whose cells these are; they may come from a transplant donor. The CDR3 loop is CAISGRGDRSSSAEAFF. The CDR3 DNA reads TGTGCCATCAGTGGGCGTGGGGACAGGTCGAGTTCCGCTGAAGCTTTCTTT.